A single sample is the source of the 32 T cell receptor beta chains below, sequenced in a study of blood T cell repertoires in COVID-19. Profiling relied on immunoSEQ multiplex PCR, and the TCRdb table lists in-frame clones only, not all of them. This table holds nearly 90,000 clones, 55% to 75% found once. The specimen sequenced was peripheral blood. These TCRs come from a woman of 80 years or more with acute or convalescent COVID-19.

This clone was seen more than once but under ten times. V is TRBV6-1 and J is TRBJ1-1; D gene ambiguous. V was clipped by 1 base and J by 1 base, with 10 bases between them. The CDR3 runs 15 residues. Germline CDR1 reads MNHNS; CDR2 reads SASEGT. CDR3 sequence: CASSEGEEGNTEAFF. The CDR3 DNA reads TGTGCCAGCAGTGAAGGTGAGGAGGGGAACACTGAAGCTTTCTTT.

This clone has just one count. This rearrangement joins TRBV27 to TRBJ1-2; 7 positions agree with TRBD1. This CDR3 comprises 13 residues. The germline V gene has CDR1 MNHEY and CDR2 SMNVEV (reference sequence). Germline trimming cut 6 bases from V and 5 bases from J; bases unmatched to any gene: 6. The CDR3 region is CASSQTGRYGYTF. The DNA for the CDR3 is TGTGCCAGCAGCCAGACAGGGAGGTATGGCTACACCTTC.

CDR3 in amino acids: CATSSSDTSNEKLFF. Written as DNA, the CDR3 is TGTGCCACCAGCAGTTCCGACACTTCCAATGAAAAACTGTTTTTT. This rearrangement joins TRBV15 to TRBJ1-4; D not certain. From germline, CDR1 is LNHNV and CDR2 YYDKDF (reference sequence). V lost 3 bases and J 5 bases, leaving 13 bases between the germline ends. The CDR3 spans 15 residues.

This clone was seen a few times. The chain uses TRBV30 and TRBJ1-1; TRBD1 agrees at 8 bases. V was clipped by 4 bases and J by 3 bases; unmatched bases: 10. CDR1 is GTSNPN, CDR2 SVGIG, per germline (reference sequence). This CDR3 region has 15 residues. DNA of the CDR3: TGTGCCTGGAACCGACACGACAGGGGCGACACTGAAGCTTTCTTT. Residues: CAWNRHDRGDTEAFF.

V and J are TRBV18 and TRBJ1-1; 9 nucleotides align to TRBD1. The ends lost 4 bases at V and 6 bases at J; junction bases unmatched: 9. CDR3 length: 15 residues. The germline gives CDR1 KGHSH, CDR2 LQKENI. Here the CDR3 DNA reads TGTGCCAGCTCACTTAACCCGGGACAGGGCGCTGAAGCTTTCTTT. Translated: CASSLNPGQGAEAFF. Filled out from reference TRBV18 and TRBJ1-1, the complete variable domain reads NAGVMQNPRHLVRRRGQEARLRCSPMKGHSHVYWYRQLPEEGLKFMVYLQKENIIDESGMPKERFSAEFPKEGPSILRIQQVVRGDSAAYFCASSLNPGQGAEAFFGQGTRLTVV.

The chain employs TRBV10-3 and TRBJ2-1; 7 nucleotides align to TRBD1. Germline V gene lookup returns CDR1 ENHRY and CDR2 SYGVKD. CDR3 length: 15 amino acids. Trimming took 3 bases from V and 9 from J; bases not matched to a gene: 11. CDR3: CAISESPQGTGEQFF. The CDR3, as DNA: TGTGCCATCAGTGAATCCCCACAGGGGACGGGTGAGCAGTTCTTC.

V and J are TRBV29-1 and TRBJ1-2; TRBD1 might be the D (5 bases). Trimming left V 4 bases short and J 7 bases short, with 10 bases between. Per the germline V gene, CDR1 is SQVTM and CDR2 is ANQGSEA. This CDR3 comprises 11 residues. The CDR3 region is CSVVLRGGYTF. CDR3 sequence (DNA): TGCAGCGTTGTTTTAAGGGGTGGCTACACCTTC.

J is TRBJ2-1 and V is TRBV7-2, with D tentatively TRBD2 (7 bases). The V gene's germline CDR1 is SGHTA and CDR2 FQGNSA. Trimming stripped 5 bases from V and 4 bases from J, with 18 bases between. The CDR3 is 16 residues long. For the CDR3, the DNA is TGTGCCAGCAGCCCCCCCGGGGGGCGCGTATACAATGAGCAGTTCTTC. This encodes CASSPPGGRVYNEQFF. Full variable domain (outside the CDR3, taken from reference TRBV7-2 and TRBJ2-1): GAGVSQSPSNKVTEKGKDVELRCDPISGHTALYWYRQSLGQGLEFLIYFQGNSAPDKSGLPSDRFSAERTGGSVSTLTIQRTQQEDSAVYLCASSPPGGRVYNEQFFGPGTRLTVL.

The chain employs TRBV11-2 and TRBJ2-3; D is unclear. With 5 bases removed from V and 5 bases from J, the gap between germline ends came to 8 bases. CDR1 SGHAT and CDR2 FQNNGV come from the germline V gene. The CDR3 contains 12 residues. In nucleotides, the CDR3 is TGTGCCAGCAGCCCATCGGGAGATACGCAGTATTTT. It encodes CASSPSGDTQYF. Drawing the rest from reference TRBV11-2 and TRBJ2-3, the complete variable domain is EAGVAQSPRYKIIEKRQSVAFWCNPISGHATLYWYQQILGQGPKLLIQFQNNGVVDDSQLPKDRFSAERLKGVDSTLKIQPAKLEDSAVYLCASSPSGDTQYFGPGTRLTVL.

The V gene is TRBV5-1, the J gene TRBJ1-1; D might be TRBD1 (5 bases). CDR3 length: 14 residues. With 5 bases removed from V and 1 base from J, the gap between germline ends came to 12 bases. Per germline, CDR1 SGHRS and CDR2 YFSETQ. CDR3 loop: CASRGQGGNTEAFF. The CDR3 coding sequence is TGCGCCAGCAGGGGCCAGGGCGGGAACACTGAAGCTTTCTTT.

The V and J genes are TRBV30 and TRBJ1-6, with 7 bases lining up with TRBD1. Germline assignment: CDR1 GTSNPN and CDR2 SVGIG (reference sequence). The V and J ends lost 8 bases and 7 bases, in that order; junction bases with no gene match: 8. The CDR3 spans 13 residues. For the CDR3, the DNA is TGTGCCCTTCGACAGGGAGCAAATTCACCCCTCCACTTT. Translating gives CALRQGANSPLHF.

The CDR3 reads CASSGGMITEAFF. The CDR3 nucleotides read TGTGCCAGCTCCGGGGGGATGATCACTGAAGCTTTCTTT. The rearrangement joins TRBV7-2 to TRBJ1-1; tentative D call: TRBD1 (5 bases). CDR3 length: 13 amino acids. Germline CDR1 reads SGHTA; CDR2 reads FQGNSA. The V end was cut by 8 bases, the J end by 4 bases, with 14 bases between.

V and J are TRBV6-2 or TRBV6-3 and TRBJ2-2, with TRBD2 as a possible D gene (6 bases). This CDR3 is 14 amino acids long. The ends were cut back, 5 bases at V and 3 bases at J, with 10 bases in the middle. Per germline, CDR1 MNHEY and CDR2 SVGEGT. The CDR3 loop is CASSLQRDTGELFF. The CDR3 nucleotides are TGTGCCAGCAGTCTCCAGCGGGACACCGGGGAGCTGTTTTTT.

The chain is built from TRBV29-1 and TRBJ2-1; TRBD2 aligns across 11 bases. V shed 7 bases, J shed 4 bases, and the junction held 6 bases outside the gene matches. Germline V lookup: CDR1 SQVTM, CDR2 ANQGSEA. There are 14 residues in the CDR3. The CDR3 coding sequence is TGCAGCGCCGCGGGACTAGCGGTATACAATGAGCAGTTCTTC. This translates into CSAAGLAVYNEQFF.

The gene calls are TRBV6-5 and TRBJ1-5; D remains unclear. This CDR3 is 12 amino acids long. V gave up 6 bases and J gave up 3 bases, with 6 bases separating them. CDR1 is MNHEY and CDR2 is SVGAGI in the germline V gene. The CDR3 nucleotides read TGTGCCAGCAGACATCCCAATCAGCCCCAGCATTTT. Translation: CASRHPNQPQHF.

The CDR3 here is CASSLLGGRWETQYF. The CDR3 coding sequence is TGTGCCAGCAGCTTATTGGGGGGGCGATGGGAGACCCAGTACTTC. This chain joins TRBV7-9 and TRBJ2-5; D possibly corresponds to TRBD2 (7 bases). Deletions cut 2 bases from V and 5 bases from J, with 15 bases between. Germline V gene lookup returns CDR1 SEHNR and CDR2 FQNEAQ (reference sequence). The CDR3 is 15 amino acids.

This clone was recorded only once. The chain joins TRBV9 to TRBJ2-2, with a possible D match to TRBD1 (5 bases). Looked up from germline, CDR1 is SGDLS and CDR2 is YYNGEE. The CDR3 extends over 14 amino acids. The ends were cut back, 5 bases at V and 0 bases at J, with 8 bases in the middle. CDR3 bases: TGTGCCAGCAGGGACACCTCGAACACCGGGGAGCTGTTTTTT. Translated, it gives CASRDTSNTGELFF.

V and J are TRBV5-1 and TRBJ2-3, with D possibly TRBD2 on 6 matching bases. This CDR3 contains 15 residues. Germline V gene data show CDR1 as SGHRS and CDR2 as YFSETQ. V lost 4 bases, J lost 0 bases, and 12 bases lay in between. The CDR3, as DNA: TGCGCCAGCAGCGAAACCGGGACTAGCACAGATACGCAGTATTTT. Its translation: CASSETGTSTDTQYF. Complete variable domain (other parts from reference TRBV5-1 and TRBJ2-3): KAGVTQTPRYLIKTRGQQVTLSCSPISGHRSVSWYQQTPGQGLQFLFEYFSETQRNKGNFPGRFSGRQFSNSRSEMNVSTLELGDSALYLCASSETGTSTDTQYFGPGTRLTVL.

CDR3 sequence reads: CASSLALDRGYNSPLHF. DNA for the CDR3: TGTGCCAGCAGCTTGGCTTTGGACAGGGGATATAATTCACCCCTCCACTTT. J is TRBJ1-6 and V is TRBV5-5; 9 nucleotides match TRBD1. The CDR3 runs 17 residues. From germline, CDR1 is SGHKS and CDR2 YYEKEE (reference sequence). The V and J ends lost 0 bases and 4 bases, in that order; junction bases with no gene match: 5.

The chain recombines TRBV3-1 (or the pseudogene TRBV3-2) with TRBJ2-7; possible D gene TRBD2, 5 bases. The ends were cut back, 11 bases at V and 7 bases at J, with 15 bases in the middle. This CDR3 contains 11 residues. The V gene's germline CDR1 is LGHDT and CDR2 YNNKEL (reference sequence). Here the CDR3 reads CAPPLGGEQYF. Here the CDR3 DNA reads TGTGCCCCCCCACTAGGAGGTGAGCAGTACTTC.

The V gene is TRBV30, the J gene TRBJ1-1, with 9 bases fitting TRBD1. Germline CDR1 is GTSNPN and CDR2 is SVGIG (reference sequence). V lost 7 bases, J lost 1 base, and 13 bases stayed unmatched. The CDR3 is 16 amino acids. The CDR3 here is CAFSTRDRVWNTEAFF. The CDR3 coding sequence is TGTGCCTTCTCGACCCGGGACAGGGTGTGGAACACTGAAGCTTTCTTT. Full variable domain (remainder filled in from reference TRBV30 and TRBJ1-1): SQTIHQWPATLVQPVGSPLSLECTVEGTSNPNLYWYRQAAGRGLQLLFYSVGIGQISSEVPQNLSASRPQDRQFILSSKKLLLSDSGFYLCAFSTRDRVWNTEAFFGQGTRLTVV.

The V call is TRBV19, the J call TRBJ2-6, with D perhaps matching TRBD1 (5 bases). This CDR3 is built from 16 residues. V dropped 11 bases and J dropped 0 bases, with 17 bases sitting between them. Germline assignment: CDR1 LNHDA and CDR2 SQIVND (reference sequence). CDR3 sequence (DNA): TGTGCCGCAGAAGGGGATGGAAGCTCTGGGGCCAACGTCCTGACTTTC. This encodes CAAEGDGSSGANVLTF.

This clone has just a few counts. The CDR3 DNA follows: TGTGCCAGCAGTTTTGGTTTTGGAGGGGCGGACGAGCAGTACTTC. It yields the protein CASSFGFGGADEQYF. J is TRBJ2-7 and V is TRBV28; tentative D call: TRBD2 (6 bases). Germline V gives CDR1 MDHEN, CDR2 SYDVKM. The V end was cut by 3 bases, the J end by 5 bases, with 17 bases between. The CDR3 covers 15 residues.

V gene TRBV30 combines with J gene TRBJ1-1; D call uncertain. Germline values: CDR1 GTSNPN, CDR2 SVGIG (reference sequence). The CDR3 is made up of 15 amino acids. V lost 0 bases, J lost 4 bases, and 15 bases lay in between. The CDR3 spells CAWSVLGELGTEAFF. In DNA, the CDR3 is TGTGCCTGGAGTGTACTTGGGGAGTTGGGCACTGAAGCTTTCTTT.

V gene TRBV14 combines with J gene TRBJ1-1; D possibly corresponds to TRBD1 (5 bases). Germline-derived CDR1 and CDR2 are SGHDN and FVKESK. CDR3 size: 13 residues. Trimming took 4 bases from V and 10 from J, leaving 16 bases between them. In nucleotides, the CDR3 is TGTGCCAGCAGCCCTCTCAGGGAAAGTGGAGCTTTCTTT. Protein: CASSPLRESGAFF.

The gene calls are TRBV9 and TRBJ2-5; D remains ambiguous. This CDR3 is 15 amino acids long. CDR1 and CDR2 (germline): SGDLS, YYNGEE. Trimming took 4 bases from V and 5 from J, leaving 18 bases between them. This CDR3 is CASSQTGFLAETQYF. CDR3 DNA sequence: TGTGCCAGCAGCCAGACCGGGTTCCTCGCCGAGACCCAGTACTTC.

The CDR3 loop reads CASSLGPQETQYF. CDR3 nucleotide sequence: TGTGCCAGCAGCTTAGGGCCGCAAGAGACCCAGTACTTC. The rearrangement joins TRBV11-3 to TRBJ2-5, with D uncertain. The germline CDR1 and CDR2 sequences are SGHNT and YENEEA. The CDR3 is made up of 13 amino acids. The V gene lost 1 base and the J gene lost 2 bases, with 5 bases spanning the gap.

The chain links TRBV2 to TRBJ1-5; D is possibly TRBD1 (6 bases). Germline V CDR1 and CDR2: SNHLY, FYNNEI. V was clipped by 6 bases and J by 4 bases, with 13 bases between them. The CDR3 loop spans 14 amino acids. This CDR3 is CASSRDNRNQPQHF. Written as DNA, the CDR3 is TGTGCCAGCAGCCGGGACAATCGGAATCAGCCCCAGCATTTT.

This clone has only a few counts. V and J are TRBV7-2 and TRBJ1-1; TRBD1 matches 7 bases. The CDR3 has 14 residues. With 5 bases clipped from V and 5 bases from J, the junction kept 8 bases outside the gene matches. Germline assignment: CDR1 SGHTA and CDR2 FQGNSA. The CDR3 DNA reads TGTGCCAGCAGCCTCAGACAGGGCGGGACTGAAGCTTTCTTT. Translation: CASSLRQGGTEAFF. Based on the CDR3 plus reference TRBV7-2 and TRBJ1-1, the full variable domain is GAGVSQSPSNKVTEKGKDVELRCDPISGHTALYWYRQSLGQGLEFLIYFQGNSAPDKSGLPSDRFSAERTGGSVSTLTIQRTQQEDSAVYLCASSLRQGGTEAFFGQGTRLTVV.

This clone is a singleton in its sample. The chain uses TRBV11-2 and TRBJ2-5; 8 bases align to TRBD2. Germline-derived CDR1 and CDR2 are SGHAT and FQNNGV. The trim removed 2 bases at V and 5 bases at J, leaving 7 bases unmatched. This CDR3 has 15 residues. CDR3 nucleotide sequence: TGTGCCAGCAGCTTATCGGGGGGGCTCGCGGAGACCCAGTACTTC. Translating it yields CASSLSGGLAETQYF.

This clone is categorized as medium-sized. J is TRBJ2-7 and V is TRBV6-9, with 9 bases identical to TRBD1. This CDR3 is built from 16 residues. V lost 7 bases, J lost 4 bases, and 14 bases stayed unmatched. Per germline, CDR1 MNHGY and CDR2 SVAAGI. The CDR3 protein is CASTAPPGTGIYEQYF. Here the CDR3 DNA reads TGTGCCAGCACCGCACCCCCCGGGACAGGGATTTACGAGCAGTACTTC.

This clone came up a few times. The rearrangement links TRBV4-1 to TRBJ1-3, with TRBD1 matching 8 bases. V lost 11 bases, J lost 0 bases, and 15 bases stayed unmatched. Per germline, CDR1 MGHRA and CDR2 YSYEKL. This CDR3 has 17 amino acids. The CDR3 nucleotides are TGCGCCTGGGCCGACAGGGGAGAAGGGTTCTCTGGAAACACCATATATTTT. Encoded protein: CAWADRGEGFSGNTIYF.